This TCR beta chain stems from a study of tumor-infiltrating lymphocytes in primary liver carcinoma. Study-level results: Tumor specimens were characterized by a significantly higher top-250-clone fraction than blood (p = 0.039). Tumor-adjacent and tumor-blood pairs showed less overlap than tumor region pairs. Bulk unsorted sampling precluded comparing CD4+ and CD8+ repertoires.

The investigators made TCR beta cDNA from about 500 ng total RNA, using a constant-region primer. Investigators got TCR beta libraries out of three nested multiplex PCR rounds, done with slightly modified ARM-PCR. It was with TRBV1-TRBV30 forward primers and a C-beta reverse primer that the first two PCR rounds were run, at 10 cycles each. TCRdb processed the multiplex PCR reads anew with MiXCR; each CDR3 protein has one entry. The table lists fewer than 350,000 distinct CDR3 sequences, 60% to 80% of them singletons. CDR1 and CDR2 from the germline V gene are SGHDN and FVKESK. CDR3 size: 13 residues. To note about this clonotype: Its specificity is unknown. A read error may account for a junction end that differs from germline.

The study extracted blood RNA from unsorted whole blood and also extracted germline DNA. Prior to surgery, around 3.6 milliliters of peripheral blood were drawn. Sequenced material: peripheral blood. The chain recombines TRBV14 with TRBJ2-7; D tentatively reads TRBD1 or TRBD2 (5 bases each). The receptor was derived from a man aged 40-49 years with primary liver carcinoma and hepatitis B virus infection. The CDR3 sequence is CARSQNRDGKQYF. CDR3 nucleotide sequence: TGTGCCAGAAGCCAGAACCGGGACGGAAAGCAGTACTTC.